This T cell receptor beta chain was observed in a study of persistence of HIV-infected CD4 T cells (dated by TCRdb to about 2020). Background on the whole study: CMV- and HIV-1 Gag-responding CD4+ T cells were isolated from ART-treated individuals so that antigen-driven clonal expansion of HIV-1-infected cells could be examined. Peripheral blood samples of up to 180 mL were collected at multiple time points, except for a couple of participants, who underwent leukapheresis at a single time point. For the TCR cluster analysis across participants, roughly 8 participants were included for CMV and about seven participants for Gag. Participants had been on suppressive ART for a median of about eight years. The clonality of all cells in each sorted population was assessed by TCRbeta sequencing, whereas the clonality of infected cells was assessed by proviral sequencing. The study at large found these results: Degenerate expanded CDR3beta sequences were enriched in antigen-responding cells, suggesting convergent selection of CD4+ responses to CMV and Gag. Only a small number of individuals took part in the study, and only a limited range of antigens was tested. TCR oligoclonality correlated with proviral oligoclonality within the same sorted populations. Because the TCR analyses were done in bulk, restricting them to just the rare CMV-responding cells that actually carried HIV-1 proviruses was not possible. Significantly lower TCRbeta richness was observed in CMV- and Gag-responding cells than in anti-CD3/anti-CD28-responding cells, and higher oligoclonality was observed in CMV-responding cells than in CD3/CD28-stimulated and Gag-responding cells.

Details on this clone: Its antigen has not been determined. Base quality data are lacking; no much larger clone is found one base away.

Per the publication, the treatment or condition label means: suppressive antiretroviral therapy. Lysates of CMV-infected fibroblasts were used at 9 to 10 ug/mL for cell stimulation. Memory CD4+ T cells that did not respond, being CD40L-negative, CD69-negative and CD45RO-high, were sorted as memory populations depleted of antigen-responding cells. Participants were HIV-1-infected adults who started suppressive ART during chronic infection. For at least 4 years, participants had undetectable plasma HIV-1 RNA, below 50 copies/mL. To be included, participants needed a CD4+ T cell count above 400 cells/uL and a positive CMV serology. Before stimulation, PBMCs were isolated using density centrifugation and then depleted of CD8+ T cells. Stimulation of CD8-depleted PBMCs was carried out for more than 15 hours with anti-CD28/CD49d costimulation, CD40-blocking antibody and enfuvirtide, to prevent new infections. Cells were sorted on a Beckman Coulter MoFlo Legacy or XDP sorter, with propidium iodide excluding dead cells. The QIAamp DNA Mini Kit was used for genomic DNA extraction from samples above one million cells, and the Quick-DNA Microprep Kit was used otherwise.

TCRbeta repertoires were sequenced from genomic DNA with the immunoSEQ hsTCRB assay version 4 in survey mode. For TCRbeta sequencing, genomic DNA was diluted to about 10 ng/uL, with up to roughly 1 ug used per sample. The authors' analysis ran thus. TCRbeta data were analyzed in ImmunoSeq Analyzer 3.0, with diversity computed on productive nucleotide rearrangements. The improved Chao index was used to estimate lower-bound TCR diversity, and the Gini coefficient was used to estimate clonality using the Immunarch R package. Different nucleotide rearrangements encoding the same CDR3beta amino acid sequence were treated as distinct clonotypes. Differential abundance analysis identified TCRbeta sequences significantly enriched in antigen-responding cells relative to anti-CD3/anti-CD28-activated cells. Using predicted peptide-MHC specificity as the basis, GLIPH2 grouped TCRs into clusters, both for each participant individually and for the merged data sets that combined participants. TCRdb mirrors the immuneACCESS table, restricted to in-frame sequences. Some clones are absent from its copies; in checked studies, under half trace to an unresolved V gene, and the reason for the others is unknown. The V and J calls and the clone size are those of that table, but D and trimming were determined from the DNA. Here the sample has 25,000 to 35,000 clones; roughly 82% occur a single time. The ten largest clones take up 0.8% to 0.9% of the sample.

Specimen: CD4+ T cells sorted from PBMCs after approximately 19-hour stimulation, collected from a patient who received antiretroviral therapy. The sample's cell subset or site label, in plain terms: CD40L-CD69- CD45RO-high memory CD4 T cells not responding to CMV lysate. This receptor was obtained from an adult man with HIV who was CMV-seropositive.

The nucleotides are TGTGCCAGTAGTATAGACAGCTTCTATGGCTACACCTTC. This yields the protein CASSIDSFYGYTF. The chain employs TRBV19 and TRBJ1-2; no D segment can be confidently identified. V loses 0 bases, J loses 4 bases, and the germline ends lie 6 bases apart. Via the germline V gene (reference sequence), CDR1 is LNHDA and CDR2 SQIVND. The CDR3 contains 13 residues, cysteine and phenylalanine counted. Just the 39-base CDR3 DNA is kept, in frame starting at base 1.